A single sample gave rise to the 19 T cell receptor beta chains below, sequenced in a study of shared clonotypes between healthy human individuals. Sequencing used immunoSEQ multiplex PCR; TCRdb keeps in-frame clones, though not all of them. Of about 1.4 million clones in the sample, approximately 97% were seen once. The specimen was naive CD4+ T cells sorted from blood. Stated subset: CD45RA+ positively selected. The receptors derive from a man aged 30-40 years in good health.

This chain links TRBV6-4 with TRBJ2-1; D may be TRBD1 or TRBD2 (6 bases each). V was shortened by 5 bases and J by 3 bases, with 14 bases between the two germline ends. Looked up from germline, CDR1 is MRHNA and CDR2 is SNTAGT. This CDR3 region has 15 residues. The CDR3 sequence: CASSPEGGIYNEQFF. CDR3 in DNA: TGTGCCAGCAGTCCCGAGGGGGGCATCTACAATGAGCAGTTCTTC.

This clone is a singleton in its sample. The gene calls are TRBV5-1 and TRBJ2-5; D ambiguous. Per the germline V gene, CDR1 is SGHRS and CDR2 is YFSETQ. The CDR3 is made up of 14 amino acids. Trimming took 0 bases from V and 1 from J, leaving 7 bases between them. CDR3 DNA: TGCGCCAGCAGCTTGGCGATGGGCCAAGAGACCCAGTACTTC. It translates to CASSLAMGQETQYF.

The chain employs TRBV25-1 and TRBJ1-3; D unclear. The V end lost 3 bases, the J end lost 0 bases, and 12 bases lay between the germline ends. Germline V lookup: CDR1 MGHDK, CDR2 SYGVNS. This CDR3 region has 16 residues. The CDR3 region has the DNA TGTGCCAGCAGTGATCTCTTGCGTGACTCTGGAAACACCATATATTTT. This translates into CASSDLLRDSGNTIYF.

Notes on this clone: At the DNA level, this CDR3 is encoded by other sequences in the same sample as well. The chain joins TRBV7-9 to TRBJ2-2; D unresolved. Per the germline V gene, CDR1 is SEHNR and CDR2 is FQNEAQ (reference sequence). V lost 3 bases to trimming and J lost 1 base, with 3 bases between them. CDR3 size: 13 residues. In DNA, the CDR3 is TGTGCCAGCAGCTTGCGGAACACCGGGGAGCTGTTTTTT. Translated: CASSLRNTGELFF.

V gene TRBV7-2 combines with J gene TRBJ1-2; possibly TRBD1 for D (5 bases). The germline CDR1 and CDR2 sequences are SGHTA and FQGNSA. Trimming cost V 1 base and J 8 bases, with 14 bases left between them. CDR3 length: 14 residues. CDR3 in amino acids: CASSLVFQGRGYTF. Here the CDR3 DNA reads TGTGCCAGCAGCTTAGTCTTCCAGGGACGCGGCTACACCTTC.

The chain is built from TRBV6-1 and TRBJ2-5; either TRBD1 or TRBD2 may supply D (5 bases each). CDR3 length: 13 residues. CDR1 and CDR2 from the germline V gene are MNHNS and SASEGT. Trimming took off 4 bases at V and 5 bases at J, with 11 bases between the two ends. The CDR3 DNA reads TGTGCCAGCAGTGGGGGGATCGGGGAGACCCAGTACTTC. Amino acids: CASSGGIGETQYF.

The chain recombines TRBV7-9 with TRBJ2-5, with D possibly being TRBD2 (6 bases). V was pared by 3 bases and J by 5 bases, with 13 bases between. CDR1 and CDR2 (germline): SEHNR, FQNEAQ (reference sequence). This CDR3 region has 14 residues. The CDR3 sequence is CASSLGGGRETQYF. CDR3 nucleotides: TGTGCCAGCAGCTTGGGGGGAGGCCGGGAGACCCAGTACTTC.

The chain employs TRBV4-3 and TRBJ2-2, with a tentative D call TRBD2 (6 bases). Trimming took 1 base from V and 0 from J, leaving 15 bases between them. The CDR3 is made up of 18 amino acids. In germline, CDR1 is LGHNA, CDR2 YSLEER. The CDR3 region is CASSQAPSAGPNTGELFF. CDR3 nucleotides: TGCGCCAGCAGCCAAGCTCCCTCGGCGGGGCCGAACACCGGGGAGCTGTTTTTT.

The genes are TRBV6-1 and TRBJ2-3; 10 nucleotides match TRBD1. With 2 bases clipped from V and 5 bases from J, the junction kept 4 bases outside the gene matches. Germline assignment: CDR1 MNHNS and CDR2 SASEGT. The CDR3 has 15 amino acids. This chain's CDR3 is CASSERDRGGDTQYF. CDR3 nucleotide sequence: TGTGCCAGCAGTGAACGGGACAGGGGAGGAGATACGCAGTATTTT.

The table lists this clone with a count of one. The gene calls are TRBV5-5 and TRBJ1-5; 7 bases are a match to TRBD1. This CDR3 has 14 amino acids. Trimming removed 3 bases from V and 2 bases from J; junction bases left unmatched: 2. Per the germline V gene, CDR1 is SGHKS and CDR2 is YYEKEE (reference sequence). The DNA of the CDR3 is TGTGCCAGCAGCTCCGGGACAGGCAATCAGCCCCAGCATTTT. Encoded protein: CASSSGTGNQPQHF.

This chain connects TRBV4-1 to TRBJ2-5; D unclear. The germline gives CDR1 MGHRA, CDR2 YSYEKL. The CDR3 has 14 amino acids. V lost 0 bases and J lost 1, with 6 bases in between. This CDR3 reads CASSQDRGQETQYF. DNA for the CDR3: TGCGCCAGCAGCCAAGACCGAGGCCAAGAGACCCAGTACTTC.

The count of this clone is one. The chain carries TRBV5-4 and TRBJ2-7; 11 bases map to TRBD2. Germline V lookup: CDR1 SGHNT, CDR2 YYREEE (reference sequence). V shed 5 bases, J shed 4 bases, and the junction held 8 bases outside the gene matches. The CDR3 loop spans 15 amino acids. CDR3 protein: CASRKGTSGSYEQYF. For the CDR3, the DNA is TGTGCCAGCAGGAAAGGGACTAGCGGTTCTTACGAGCAGTACTTC.

V gene TRBV5-6 combines with J gene TRBJ2-1; 9 nucleotides align to TRBD1. The CDR3 totals 19 residues. Trimming removed 4 bases from V and 7 bases from J; junction bases left unmatched: 21. Germline loops: CDR1 SGHDT, CDR2 YYEEEE. The CDR3 loop reads CASSQSTSRTQGARNEQFF. CDR3 in DNA: TGTGCCAGCAGCCAAAGCACTTCCCGAACACAGGGGGCTAGGAATGAGCAGTTCTTC.

The V gene is TRBV27, the J gene TRBJ2-6; D unresolved. This CDR3 region has 15 residues. Deletions cut 5 bases from V and 1 base from J, with 9 bases between. Looked up from germline, CDR1 is MNHEY and CDR2 is SMNVEV (reference sequence). In nucleotides, the CDR3 is TGTGCCAGCAGTGTAAGGGTTTCTGGGGCCAACGTCCTGACTTTC. Protein sequence: CASSVRVSGANVLTF.

The CDR3 region has the DNA TGCGCCAGCAGCCAAGGGGTGCGCGGCAGGGGGTCAGGTGGCTACACCTTC. Its translation: CASSQGVRGRGSGGYTF. This chain connects TRBV4-3 to TRBJ1-2; 7 bases are shared with TRBD1. The CDR3 covers 17 residues. Unmatched junction bases numbered 15, after V lost 1 base and J lost 7 bases. Germline CDR1 LGHNA, CDR2 YSLEER.

This chain connects TRBV18 to TRBJ1-2; unclear D gene. Germline V CDR1 and CDR2: KGHSH, LQKENI. Trimming removed 6 bases at V and 2 bases at J, with 13 bases between. The CDR3 consists of 14 residues. The CDR3 loop reads CASSVSPSNYGYTF. Written as DNA, the CDR3 is TGTGCCAGCTCCGTTAGTCCCTCAAACTATGGCTACACCTTC.

The chain combines TRBV27 with TRBJ2-7; D assignment may be TRBD1 or TRBD2 (5 bases each). In germline, CDR1 is MNHEY, CDR2 SMNVEV (reference sequence). Trimming took 2 bases from V and 6 from J, leaving 20 bases between them. This CDR3 comprises 16 residues. The CDR3 DNA reads as TGTGCCAGCAGTTTACTCTCCTCGGGGCGCGAGTTCGAGCAGTACTTC. It encodes CASSLLSSGREFEQYF.

J is TRBJ2-1 and V is TRBV15, with a tentative D call TRBD2 (7 bases). Germline CDR1 LNHNV, CDR2 YYDKDF (reference sequence). Deletions cut 8 bases from V and 5 bases from J, with 16 bases between. The CDR3 spans 14 residues. For the CDR3, the DNA is TGTGCCACCCGGGGGCTAGCGGAGAACAATGAGCAGTTCTTC. As protein: CATRGLAENNEQFF. The complete variable domain, with remaining parts taken from reference TRBV15 and TRBJ2-1, reads DAMVIQNPRYQVTQFGKPVTLSCSQTLNHNVMYWYQQKSSQAPKLLFHYYDKDFNNEADTPDNFQSRRPNTSFCFLDIRSPGLGDTAMYLCATRGLAENNEQFFGPGTRLTVL.

The table lists this clone with a count of one. CDR3 DNA sequence: TGTGCCAGCAGCCGGACTAGCGGGAGAGACATGGTCTCAGATACGCAGTATTTT. The encoded protein is CASSRTSGRDMVSDTQYF. V gene TRBV5-8 combines with J gene TRBJ2-3; 13 bases align to TRBD2. The ends lost 4 bases at V and 4 bases at J; junction bases unmatched: 12. The CDR3 sequence is 18 residues long. Germline V CDR1 and CDR2: SGHTS, YDEGEE.